Below, 23 T cell receptor beta chains from the same sample are listed, as sequenced in a study of T cell repertoires in cytomegalovirus infection. These receptors lack a known antigen. TCRdb itself ran the reads through MiXCR, one entry per CDR3 protein. The data show under 850,000 distinct CDR3 sequences, about 33% seen once. Sequencing used cultured PBMCs, obtained from culture after CMV antigen stimulation. All receptors come from a human donor in good health (CMV status not recorded). Some clones in this sample may be carry-over from other donors' samples.

The sample holds a few counts of this clonotype. The gene calls are TRBV7-2 and TRBJ1-1; D possibly corresponds to TRBD1 (5 bases). V gave up 6 bases and J gave up 2 bases, with 13 bases separating them. The CDR3 runs to 14 residues. Looked up from germline, CDR1 is SGHTA and CDR2 is FQGNSA. The CDR3 here is CASRPGRSNTEAFF. The CDR3 DNA sequence: TGTGCCAGCAGACCGGGACGGTCTAACACTGAAGCTTTCTTT.

This chain links TRBV24-1 with TRBJ2-5; D possibly corresponds to TRBD2 (6 bases). Germline V gene data show CDR1 as KGHDR and CDR2 as SFDVKD. Deletions cut 3 bases from V and 2 bases from J, with 15 bases between. The CDR3 runs to 16 residues. As DNA, the CDR3 is TGTGCCACCAGTGATCCCGGGGAGGCGACTCAAGAGACCCAGTACTTC. It translates to CATSDPGEATQETQYF.

CDR3 DNA: TGCGCCAGCAACGACAGAGCTGCCAAAAACATTCAGTACTTC. Its protein product is CASNDRAAKNIQYF. The chain has TRBV10-1 and TRBJ2-4; D might be TRBD1 (5 bases). This CDR3 comprises 14 residues. Germline CDR1 and CDR2: WNHNN and SYGVQD (reference sequence). Trimming left V 7 bases short and J 1 base short, with 11 bases between.

The J gene is TRBJ2-5, the V gene TRBV11-2; D is perhaps TRBD1 (6 bases). Germline CDR1 SGHAT, CDR2 FQNNGV. The CDR3 runs 15 residues. The V end was cut by 6 bases, the J end by 4 bases, with 18 bases between. CDR3 region: CASSSLGASRETQYF. The CDR3 bases are TGTGCCAGCAGTTCTCTGGGGGCCAGCCGAGAGACCCAGTACTTC. Full variable domain (remainder filled in from reference TRBV11-2 and TRBJ2-5): EAGVAQSPRYKIIEKRQSVAFWCNPISGHATLYWYQQILGQGPKLLIQFQNNGVVDDSQLPKDRFSAERLKGVDSTLKIQPAKLEDSAVYLCASSSLGASRETQYFGPGTRLLVL.

V usage is TRBV14 and J usage is TRBJ2-3, with D tentatively TRBD1 (7 bases). The CDR3 covers 16 residues. V dropped 3 bases and J dropped 2 bases, with 15 bases sitting between them. Germline lookup yields CDR1 SGHDN and CDR2 FVKESK. The CDR3 DNA reads as TGTGCCAGCAGCCACACCCAGGGGGGACTCACAGATACGCAGTATTTT. Protein sequence: CASSHTQGGLTDTQYF. The whole variable domain, remainder taken from reference TRBV14 and TRBJ2-3, is EAGVTQFPSHSVIEKGQTVTLRCDPISGHDNLYWYRRVMGKEIKFLLHFVKESKQDESGMPNNRFLAERTGGTYSTLKVQPAELEDSGVYFCASSHTQGGLTDTQYFGPGTRLTVL.

This clonotype was recorded a few times. This chain connects TRBV7-6 to TRBJ2-7; D might be TRBD1 (6 bases). CDR3 size: 15 residues. V shed 0 bases and J shed 3 bases, with 12 bases lying between them. Looked up from germline, CDR1 is SGHVS and CDR2 is FNYEAQ. The CDR3 loop is CASSLAGAGDYEQYF. Written as DNA, the CDR3 is TGTGCCAGCAGCTTAGCCGGGGCAGGGGACTACGAGCAGTACTTC.

There are a few counts of this clonotype. The genes are TRBV27 and TRBJ2-1; D is ambiguous. Germline V gene sequence: CDR1 MNHEY, CDR2 SMNVEV (reference sequence). V lost 7 bases and J lost 0, with 10 bases in between. The CDR3 spans 14 residues. CDR3 coding DNA: TGTGCCAGCACGGTCGCTTACTCCTACAATGAGCAGTTCTTC. Translated, it gives CASTVAYSYNEQFF.

The CDR3 here is CSAPSRFSGELFF. The CDR3 bases are TGCAGTGCCCCATCTAGGTTCTCCGGGGAGCTGTTTTTT. The rearrangement joins TRBV20-1 to TRBJ2-2; D is undetermined. The CDR3 runs to 13 residues. From germline, CDR1 is DFQATT and CDR2 SNEGSKA (reference sequence). Trimming pared 6 bases from V and 6 bases from J, leaving 14 bases between.

This chain links TRBV7-2 with TRBJ2-1; D not certain. Germline CDR1 and CDR2: SGHTA and FQGNSA. The V end was cut by 4 bases, the J end by 6 bases, with 16 bases between. The CDR3 consists of 15 residues. The CDR3 DNA is TGTGCCAGCAGCTCCCGATCGGTTCTAGGCAATGAGCAGTTCTTC. Protein sequence: CASSSRSVLGNEQFF.

The chain has TRBV6-8 and TRBJ2-3; 9 nucleotides agree with TRBD2. Per germline, CDR1 MNHGY and CDR2 SAAAGT. CDR3 length: 15 amino acids. V shed 4 bases, J shed 4 bases, and the junction held 6 bases outside the gene matches. CDR3 nucleotide sequence: TGTGCCAGCAGTTGGGCGGGGGGGCAGGCAGATACGCAGTATTTT. Translation gives CASSWAGGQADTQYF.

This rearrangement joins TRBV2 to TRBJ2-7; TRBD1 agrees at 12 bases. CDR1 SNHLY and CDR2 FYNNEI come from the germline V gene. V was clipped by 5 bases and J by 6 bases; unmatched bases: 8. The CDR3 runs 15 residues. The CDR3 DNA sequence: TGTGCCAGCAGTAACAGGGGACAGGGGGCGAGCGAGCAGTACTTC. This gives the protein CASSNRGQGASEQYF.

The rearrangement links TRBV20-1 to TRBJ1-3; D ambiguous. CDR1 is DFQATT, CDR2 SNEGSKA, per germline (reference sequence). The CDR3 consists of 15 residues. V lost 0 bases to trimming and J lost 4 bases, with 13 bases between them. The CDR3 coding sequence is TGCAGTGCTAGAGAAACCCTAACTACAGGAAACACCATATATTTT. Residues: CSARETLTTGNTIYF.

This clonotype has just a few counts. The chain recombines TRBV11-2 with TRBJ2-1; D not certain. Germline CDR1 is SGHAT and CDR2 is FQNNGV. This CDR3 is built from 13 residues. V was trimmed by 7 bases and J by 4 bases, leaving 11 bases between them. The CDR3 nucleotides read TGTGCCAGCAACGGACGGAGATACAATGAGCAGTTCTTC. Translating it yields CASNGRRYNEQFF.

This clonotype is a singleton in its sample. The chain recombines TRBV2 with TRBJ2-7; D gene ambiguous. Germline CDR1 and CDR2: SNHLY and FYNNEI. V lost 3 bases and J 6 bases, leaving 12 bases between the germline ends. The CDR3 is 13 residues long. The CDR3 loop reads CASSDFGRGEQYF. In DNA form, the CDR3 reads TGTGCCAGCAGTGACTTTGGCAGAGGCGAGCAGTACTTC.

The chain carries TRBV28 and TRBJ1-6, with 8 bases aligning to TRBD1. Germline trimming cut 7 bases from V and 14 bases from J; bases unmatched to any gene: 7. The CDR3 totals 12 residues. Germline CDR1 is MDHEN and CDR2 is SYDVKM. CDR3 sequence: CASTRQGKALHF. The DNA of the CDR3 is TGTGCCAGCACCAGACAGGGGAAGGCCCTCCACTTT.

Written as DNA, the CDR3 is TGTGCCAGCGCGAGGACTAGCGCCCTAAGCGTGGATACGCAGTATTTT. This translates into CASARTSALSVDTQYF. This chain uses TRBV7-2 with TRBJ2-3; 9 nucleotides align to TRBD2. V gave up 8 bases and J gave up 6 bases; unmatched junction bases: 15. The V gene's germline CDR1 is SGHTA and CDR2 FQGNSA. The CDR3 loop spans 16 amino acids.

J is TRBJ2-7 and V is TRBV2, with TRBD2 matching 7 bases. V trimming: 3 bases; J trimming: 3 bases; junction bases outside the gene matches: 2. The CDR3 consists of 13 residues. Germline V CDR1 and CDR2: SNHLY, FYNNEI. The CDR3 bases are TGTGCCAGCAGTGAGGGGAGGGTCTACGAGCAGTACTTC. Translating it yields CASSEGRVYEQYF.

The DNA for the CDR3 is TGCGCCAGCAGCTTGTGGGACTACCAGTACAATGAGCAGTTCTTC. This translates into CASSLWDYQYNEQFF. The chain is built from TRBV5-1 and TRBJ2-1, with 7 bases aligning to TRBD2. Germline CDR1 SGHRS, CDR2 YFSETQ. V lost 1 base to trimming and J lost 4 bases; unmatched junction nucleotides: 5. CDR3 length: 15 amino acids.

This clonotype was seen only a few times. J is TRBJ1-4 and V is TRBV20-1; D might be TRBD1 (6 bases). The length of the CDR3 is 13 residues. Germline V gene sequence: CDR1 DFQATT, CDR2 SNEGSKA (reference sequence). V was cut by 5 bases and J by 8 bases, with 15 bases left in between. CDR3 loop: CSADSGTNEKLFF. CDR3 sequence (DNA): TGCAGTGCTGATTCCGGGACAAACGAAAAACTGTTTTTT.

The chain uses TRBV28 and TRBJ1-2, with D unresolved. Germline V gives CDR1 MDHEN, CDR2 SYDVKM. Trimming removed 5 bases from V and 10 bases from J, with 20 bases in between. The CDR3 extends over 14 amino acids. The CDR3 DNA follows: TGTGCCAGCAGTCCTCTTACCCCCCCTCGTAACTACACCTTC. This codes for CASSPLTPPRNYTF.

This clonotype was seen ten or more times. The chain combines TRBV7-2 with TRBJ2-1, with 10 bases fitting TRBD2. The CDR3 extends over 15 amino acids. CDR1 is SGHTA and CDR2 is FQGNSA in the germline V gene. The V segment lost 5 bases and the J segment 6 bases; nucleotides outside the gene matches: 7. For the CDR3, the DNA is TGTGCCAGCAGCCCCACTAGCGGGATGTCCAATGAGCAGTTCTTC. Amino acid sequence: CASSPTSGMSNEQFF.

This clonotype turned up a few times. The V call is TRBV7-2, the J call TRBJ2-2; 7 bases match TRBD1. This CDR3 is 19 amino acids long. Germline CDR1 reads SGHTA; CDR2 reads FQGNSA. V dropped 7 bases and J dropped 6; count of bases not matched to a gene: 23. This chain's CDR3 is CASKFRSYSRDRFAGELFF. The CDR3, as DNA: TGTGCCAGCAAGTTCAGATCCTATTCACGGGACAGATTCGCCGGGGAGCTGTTTTTT.

The chain links TRBV20-1 to TRBJ1-1; no firm D call. This CDR3 spans 11 amino acids. Germline CDR1 and CDR2: DFQATT and SNEGSKA (reference sequence). The V end lost 7 bases, the J end lost 5 bases, and 11 bases lay between the germline ends. As DNA, the CDR3 is TGCAGTGTCCTCATTGGGACTGAAGCTTTCTTT. Amino acid sequence: CSVLIGTEAFF.